The clone carrying this T cell receptor beta chain has a handful of counts. The antigen is unknown. V was trimmed by 0 bases and J by 3 bases, leaving 9 bases between them. The CDR3 is made up of 14 amino acids. Germline V CDR1 and CDR2: GTSNPN, SVGIG (reference sequence). The sample originates from a study of cytomegalovirus exposure and HLA in healthy donors. Study findings and constraints: Among the most significant clusters, several appeared linked to common viral pathogens in a later analysis. As was reported, the classifier diagnosed cytomegalovirus status with high specificity and sensitivity. The study had only CMV serostatus as immune exposure information.

A multiplex PCR was run with 60 Vbeta primers and 13 Jbeta primers. The table came from immunoSEQ multiplex PCR; TCRdb's copy has only in-frame clones and leaves some out. This table holds some 180,000 clones, about 84% found once. This TCR derives from a young woman in good health and CMV-seropositive. Sequenced input: PBMCs. This chain joins TRBV30 and TRBJ1-3; D gene uncertain. Here the CDR3 reads CAWSVPPGGNTIYF. The CDR3 DNA is TGTGCCTGGAGTGTACCGCCGGGTGGAAACACCATATATTTT. Drawing the rest from reference TRBV30 and TRBJ1-3, the complete variable domain is SQTIHQWPATLVQPVGSPLSLECTVEGTSNPNLYWYRQAAGRGLQLLFYSVGIGQISSEVPQNLSASRPQDRQFILSSKKLLLSDSGFYLCAWSVPPGGNTIYFGEGSWLTVV.